The clone carrying this T cell receptor beta chain was seen repeatedly, ten times or more. The data stem from a study of low-dose radiotherapy and immunotherapy resistance in tumors. The wider study: Dosing of intravenous cyclophosphamide at 200 mg/m2 occurred every two weeks and took place one day prior to radiation and immunotherapy. Oral aspirin 300 mg was taken by patients daily for four cycles from cycle 1 day 1.

Described time point: before trial treatment. Qualifying patients carried advanced solid tumors devoid of tumor-infiltrating lymphocytes. cDNA synthesis used a TRAV/TRBV-specific primer set for both chains. The TCRs were subjected to amplification over 20 PCR cycles employing a constant-region primer in conjunction with a V-primer adapter. TCRdb fed the reads into MiXCR, producing one record per CDR3 protein. The profile covers 55,000 to 65,000 distinct CDR3 sequences, with about a quarter appearing a single time and 6.6% taken by the ten largest. Germline loops: CDR1 MNHEY, CDR2 SVGEGT. The CDR3 is 14 residues long. V shed 7 bases and J shed 7 bases, with 17 bases lying between them.

Sequencing was performed on PBMCs, taken before treatment. The V and J genes are TRBV6-2 or TRBV6-3 and TRBJ1-5; weak D call: TRBD1 (5 bases). This receptor was identified in a male donor with rectosigmoid adenocarcinoma. CDR3 nucleotides: TGTGCCAGCAAACGTAACCCGGGGGACCAGCCCCAGCATTTT. It codes for CASKRNPGDQPQHF.